This T cell receptor beta chain was obtained from a study of CD8 T cell repertoires and HIV-1 epitope variants. Study background: Each of Twenty-five Gag and Nef epitope peptides stimulated a separate culture. Equal numbers of autologous T cell-negative cells presented antigen to enriched T cells.

In regard to this clone: What it binds is not known.

With V trimmed by 5 bases and J by 2 bases, 13 bases remained unmatched. The CDR3 runs to 18 residues. From germline, CDR1 is MDHEN and CDR2 SYDVKM. Generated by immunoSEQ multiplex PCR, the TCRdb table keeps only in-frame clones and is missing some. The sample lists about 5,500 clones, roughly 60% seen once, with 40% to 55% in the top ten. The chain is built from TRBV28 and TRBJ1-2; 11 positions agree with TRBD1. Sequenced material: cultured CD8+ T cells derived from PBMCs. The clonotype was recovered from a male donor with HIV. The CDR3 region has the DNA TGTGCCAGCAGTCTCCTATTCTCGGGACAGGGGGGAAACTATGGCTACACCTTC. Amino acids: CASSLLFSGQGGNYGYTF.